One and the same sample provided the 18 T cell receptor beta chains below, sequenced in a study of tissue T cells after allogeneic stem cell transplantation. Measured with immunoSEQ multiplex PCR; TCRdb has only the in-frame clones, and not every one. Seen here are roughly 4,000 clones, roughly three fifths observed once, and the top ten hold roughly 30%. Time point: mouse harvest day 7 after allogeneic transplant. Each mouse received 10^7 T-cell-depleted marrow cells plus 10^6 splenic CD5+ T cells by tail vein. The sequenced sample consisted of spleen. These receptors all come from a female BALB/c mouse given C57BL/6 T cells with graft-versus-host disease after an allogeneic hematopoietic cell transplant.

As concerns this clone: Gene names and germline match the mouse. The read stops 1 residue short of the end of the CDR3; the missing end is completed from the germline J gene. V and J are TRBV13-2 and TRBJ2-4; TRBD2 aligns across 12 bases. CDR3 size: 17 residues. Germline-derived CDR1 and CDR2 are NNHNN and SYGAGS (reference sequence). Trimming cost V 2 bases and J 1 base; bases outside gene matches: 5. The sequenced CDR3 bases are TGTGCCAGCGGTGAGGGGACTGGGGGGACGGGTCAAAACACCTTGTAC. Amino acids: CASGEGTGGTGQNTLY. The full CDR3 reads CASGEGTGGTGQNTLYF.

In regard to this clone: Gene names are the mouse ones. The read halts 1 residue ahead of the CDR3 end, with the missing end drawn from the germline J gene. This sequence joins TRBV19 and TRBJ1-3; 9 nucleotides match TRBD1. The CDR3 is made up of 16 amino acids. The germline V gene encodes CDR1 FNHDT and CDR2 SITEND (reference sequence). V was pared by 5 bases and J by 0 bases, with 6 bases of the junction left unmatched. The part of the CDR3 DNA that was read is TGTGCCAGCAGGTCCCGGGACAGGGTTTCTGGAAATACGCTCTAT. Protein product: CASRSRDRVSGNTLY. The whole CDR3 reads CASRSRDRVSGNTLYF.

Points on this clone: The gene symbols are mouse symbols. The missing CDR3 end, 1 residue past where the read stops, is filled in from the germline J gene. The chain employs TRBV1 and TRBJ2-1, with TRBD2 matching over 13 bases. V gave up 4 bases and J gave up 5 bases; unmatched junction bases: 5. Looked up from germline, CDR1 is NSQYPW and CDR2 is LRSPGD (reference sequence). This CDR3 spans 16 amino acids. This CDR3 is CTCSGTGGALNAEQFF. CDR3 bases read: TGCACCTGCAGTGGGACTGGGGGGGCGCTGAATGCTGAGCAGTTC.

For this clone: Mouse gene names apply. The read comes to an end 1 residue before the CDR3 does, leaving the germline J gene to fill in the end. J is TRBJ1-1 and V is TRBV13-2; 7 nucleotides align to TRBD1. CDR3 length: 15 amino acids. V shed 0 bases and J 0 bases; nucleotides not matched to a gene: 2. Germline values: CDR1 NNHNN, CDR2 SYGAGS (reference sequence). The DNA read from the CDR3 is TGTGCCAGCGGTGATGCAGGGACAGCAAACACAGAAGTCTTC. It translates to CASGDAGTANTEVF. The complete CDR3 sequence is CASGDAGTANTEVFF.

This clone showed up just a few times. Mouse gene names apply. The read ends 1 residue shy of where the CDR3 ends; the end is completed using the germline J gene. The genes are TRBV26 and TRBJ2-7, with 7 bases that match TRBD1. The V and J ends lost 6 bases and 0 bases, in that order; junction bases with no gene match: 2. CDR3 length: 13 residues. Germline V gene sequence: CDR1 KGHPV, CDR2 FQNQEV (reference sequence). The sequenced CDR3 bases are TGTGCCAGCAGCACAGGGGTCTCCTATGAACAGTAC. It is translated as CASSTGVSYEQY. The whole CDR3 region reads CASSTGVSYEQYF.

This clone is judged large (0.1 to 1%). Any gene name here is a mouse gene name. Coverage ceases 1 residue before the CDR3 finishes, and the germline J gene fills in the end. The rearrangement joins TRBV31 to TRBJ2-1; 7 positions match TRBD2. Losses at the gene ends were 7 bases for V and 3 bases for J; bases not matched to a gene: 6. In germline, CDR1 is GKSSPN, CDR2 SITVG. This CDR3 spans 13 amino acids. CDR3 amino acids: CASNWGSYAEQFF. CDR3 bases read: TGTGCCTCCAACTGGGGTTCCTATGCTGAGCAGTTC.

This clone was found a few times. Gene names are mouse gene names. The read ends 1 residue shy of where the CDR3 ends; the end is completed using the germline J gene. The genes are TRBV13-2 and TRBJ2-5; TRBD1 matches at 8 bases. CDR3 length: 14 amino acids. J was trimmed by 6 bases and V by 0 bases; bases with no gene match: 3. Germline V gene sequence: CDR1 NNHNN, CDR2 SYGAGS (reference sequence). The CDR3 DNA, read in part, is TGTGCCAGCGGTGATGCAGGGGGCTTTGACACCCAGTAC. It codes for CASGDAGGFDTQY. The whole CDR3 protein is CASGDAGGFDTQYF.

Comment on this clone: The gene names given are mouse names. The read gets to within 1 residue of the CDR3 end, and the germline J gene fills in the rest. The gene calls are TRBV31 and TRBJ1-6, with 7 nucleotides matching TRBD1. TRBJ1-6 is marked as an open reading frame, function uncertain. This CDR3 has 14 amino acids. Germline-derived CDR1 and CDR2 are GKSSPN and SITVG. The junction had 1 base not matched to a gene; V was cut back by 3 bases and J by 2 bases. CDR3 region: CAWRGTAYNSPLYF. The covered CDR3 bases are TGTGCCTGGAGAGGGACAGCCTATAATTCGCCCCTCTAC.

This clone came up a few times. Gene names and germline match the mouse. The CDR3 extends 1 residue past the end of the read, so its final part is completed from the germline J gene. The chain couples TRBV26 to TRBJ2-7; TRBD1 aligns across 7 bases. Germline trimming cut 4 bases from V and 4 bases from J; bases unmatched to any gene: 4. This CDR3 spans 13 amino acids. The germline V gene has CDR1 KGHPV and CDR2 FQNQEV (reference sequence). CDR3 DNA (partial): TGTGCCAGCAGTCGCGGACAGGTTTATGAACAGTAC. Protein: CASSRGQVYEQY. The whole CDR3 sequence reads CASSRGQVYEQYF.

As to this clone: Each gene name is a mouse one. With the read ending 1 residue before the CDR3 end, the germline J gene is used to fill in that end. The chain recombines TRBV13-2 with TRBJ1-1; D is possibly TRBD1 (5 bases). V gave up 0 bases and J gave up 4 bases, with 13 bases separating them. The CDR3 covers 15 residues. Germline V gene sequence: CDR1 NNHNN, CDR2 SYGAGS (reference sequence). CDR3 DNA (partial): TGTGCCAGCGGTGATGCTGCGGGGCGCGGCACAGAAGTCTTC. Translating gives CASGDAAGRGTEVF. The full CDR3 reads CASGDAAGRGTEVFF.

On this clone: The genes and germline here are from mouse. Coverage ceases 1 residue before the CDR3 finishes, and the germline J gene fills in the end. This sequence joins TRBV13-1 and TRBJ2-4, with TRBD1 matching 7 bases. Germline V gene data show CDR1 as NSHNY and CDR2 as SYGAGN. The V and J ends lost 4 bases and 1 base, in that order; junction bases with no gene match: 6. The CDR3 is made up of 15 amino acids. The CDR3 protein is CASSRQGRGQNTLYF. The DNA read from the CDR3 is TGTGCCAGCAGTAGACAGGGAAGGGGTCAAAACACCTTGTAC.

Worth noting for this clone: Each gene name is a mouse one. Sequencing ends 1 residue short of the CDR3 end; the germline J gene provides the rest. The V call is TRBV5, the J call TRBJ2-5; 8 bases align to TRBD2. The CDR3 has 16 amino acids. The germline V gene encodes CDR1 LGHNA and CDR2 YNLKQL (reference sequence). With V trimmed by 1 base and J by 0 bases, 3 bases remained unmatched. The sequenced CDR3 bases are TGTGCCAGCAGCCAAGTCTGGGGGGCAAACCAAGACACCCAGTAC. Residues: CASSQVWGANQDTQY. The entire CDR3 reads CASSQVWGANQDTQYF.

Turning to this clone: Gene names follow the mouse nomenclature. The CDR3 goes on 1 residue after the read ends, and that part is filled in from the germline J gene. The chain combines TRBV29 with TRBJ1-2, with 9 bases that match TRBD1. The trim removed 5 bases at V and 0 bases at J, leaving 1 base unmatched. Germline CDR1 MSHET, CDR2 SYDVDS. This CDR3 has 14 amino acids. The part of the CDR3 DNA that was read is TGTGCTAGCAGTCGACAGGGGGCAAACTCCGACTACACC. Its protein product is CASSRQGANSDYT. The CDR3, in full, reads CASSRQGANSDYTF.

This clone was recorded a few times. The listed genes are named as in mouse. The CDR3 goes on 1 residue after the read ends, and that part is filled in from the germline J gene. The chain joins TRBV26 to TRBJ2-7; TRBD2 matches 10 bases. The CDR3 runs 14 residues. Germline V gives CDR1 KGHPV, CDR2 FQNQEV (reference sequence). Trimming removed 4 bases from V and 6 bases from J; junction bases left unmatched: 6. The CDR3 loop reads CASSPRLGGSEQYF. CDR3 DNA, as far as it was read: TGTGCCAGCAGTCCCCGACTGGGGGGAAGTGAACAGTAC.

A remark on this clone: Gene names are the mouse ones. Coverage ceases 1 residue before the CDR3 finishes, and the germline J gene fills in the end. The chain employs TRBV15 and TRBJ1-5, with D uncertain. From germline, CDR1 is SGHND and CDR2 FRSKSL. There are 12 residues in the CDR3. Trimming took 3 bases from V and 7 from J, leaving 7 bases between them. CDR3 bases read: TGTGCCAGCAGTTTTGACACTCAGGCTCCGCTT. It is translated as CASSFDTQAPL. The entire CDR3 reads CASSFDTQAPLF.

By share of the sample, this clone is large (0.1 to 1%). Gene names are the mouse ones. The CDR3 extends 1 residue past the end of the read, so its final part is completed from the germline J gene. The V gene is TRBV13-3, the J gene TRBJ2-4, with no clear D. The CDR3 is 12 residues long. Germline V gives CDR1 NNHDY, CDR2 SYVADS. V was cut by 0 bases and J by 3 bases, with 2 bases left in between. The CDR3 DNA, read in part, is TGTGCCAGCAGTGATGGACAAAACACCTTGTAC. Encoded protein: CASSDGQNTLY. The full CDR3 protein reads CASSDGQNTLYF.

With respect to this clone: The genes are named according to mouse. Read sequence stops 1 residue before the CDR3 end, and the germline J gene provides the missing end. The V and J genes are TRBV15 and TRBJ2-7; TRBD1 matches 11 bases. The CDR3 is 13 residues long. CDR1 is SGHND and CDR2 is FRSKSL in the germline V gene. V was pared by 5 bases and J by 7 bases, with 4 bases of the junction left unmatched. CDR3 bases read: TGTGCCAGCAGTCGGACAGGGGGCCGGGAACAGTAC. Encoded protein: CASSRTGGREQY. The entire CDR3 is CASSRTGGREQYF.

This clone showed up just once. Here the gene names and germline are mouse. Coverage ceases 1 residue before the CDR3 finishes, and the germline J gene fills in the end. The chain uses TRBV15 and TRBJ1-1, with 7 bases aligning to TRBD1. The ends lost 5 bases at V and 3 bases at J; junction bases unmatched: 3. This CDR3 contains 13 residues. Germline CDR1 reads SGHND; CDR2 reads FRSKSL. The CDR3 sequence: CASSTGEDTEVFF. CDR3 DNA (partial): TGTGCCAGCAGTACAGGGGAGGACACAGAAGTCTTC. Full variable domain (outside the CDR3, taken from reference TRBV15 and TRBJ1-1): DAGVTQTPRHEVAEKGQTIILKCEPVSGHNDLFWYRQTKIQGLELLSYFRSKSLMEDGGAFKDRFKAEMLNSSFSTLKIQPTEPKDSAVYLCASSTGEDTEVFFGKGTRLTVV.